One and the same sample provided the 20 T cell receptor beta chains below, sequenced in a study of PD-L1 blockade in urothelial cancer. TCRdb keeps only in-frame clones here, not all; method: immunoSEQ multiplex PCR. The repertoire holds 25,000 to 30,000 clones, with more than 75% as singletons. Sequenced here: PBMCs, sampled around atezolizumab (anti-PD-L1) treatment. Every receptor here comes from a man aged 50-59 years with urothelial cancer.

CDR3 nucleotide sequence: TGTGCCAGCAGTTCCCCGGGACAGGCGAACTATGGCTACACCTTC. It codes for CASSSPGQANYGYTF. The rearrangement joins TRBV27 to TRBJ1-2; 8 bases match TRBD1. Germline V gene lookup returns CDR1 MNHEY and CDR2 SMNVEV (reference sequence). The CDR3 length is 15 residues. J was trimmed by 2 bases and V by 4 bases; bases with no gene match: 6.

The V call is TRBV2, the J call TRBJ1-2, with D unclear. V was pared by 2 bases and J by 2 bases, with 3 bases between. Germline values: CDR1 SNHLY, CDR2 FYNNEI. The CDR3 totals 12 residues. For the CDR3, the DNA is TGTGCCAGCAGTGAAAGCAACTATGGCTACACCTTC. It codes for CASSESNYGYTF.

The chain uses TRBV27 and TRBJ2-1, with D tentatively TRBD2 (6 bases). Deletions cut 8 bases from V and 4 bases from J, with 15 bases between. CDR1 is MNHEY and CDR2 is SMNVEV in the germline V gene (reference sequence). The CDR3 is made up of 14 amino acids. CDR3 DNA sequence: TGTGCCAGCGGGACTTTGAAGACGTACAATGAGCAGTTCTTC. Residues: CASGTLKTYNEQFF.

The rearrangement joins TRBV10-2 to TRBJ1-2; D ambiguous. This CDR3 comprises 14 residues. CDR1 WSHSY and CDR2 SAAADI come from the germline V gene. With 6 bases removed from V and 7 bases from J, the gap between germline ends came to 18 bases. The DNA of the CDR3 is TGCGCCAGCAGGAAGTCACAAACTATGTTTGGCTACACCTTC. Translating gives CASRKSQTMFGYTF.

As DNA, the CDR3 is TGTGCCAGCAGCTATCTGTTGATTAGCTCCTACAATGAGCAGTTCTTC. It codes for CASSYLLISSYNEQFF. The rearrangement links TRBV11-2 to TRBJ2-1; D call uncertain. CDR1 is SGHAT and CDR2 is FQNNGV in the germline V gene. Trimming stripped 4 bases from V and 0 bases from J, with 13 bases between. This CDR3 comprises 16 residues. Filled out from reference TRBV11-2 and TRBJ2-1, the complete variable domain reads EAGVAQSPRYKIIEKRQSVAFWCNPISGHATLYWYQQILGQGPKLLIQFQNNGVVDDSQLPKDRFSAERLKGVDSTLKIQPAKLEDSAVYLCASSYLLISSYNEQFFGPGTRLTVL.

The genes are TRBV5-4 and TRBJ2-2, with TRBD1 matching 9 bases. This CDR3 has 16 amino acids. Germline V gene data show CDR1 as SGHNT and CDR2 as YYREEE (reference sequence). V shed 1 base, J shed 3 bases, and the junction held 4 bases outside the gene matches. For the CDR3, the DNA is TGTGCCAGCAGCTTGTCCGGGACAGGGTACACCGGGGAGCTGTTTTTT. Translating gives CASSLSGTGYTGELFF.

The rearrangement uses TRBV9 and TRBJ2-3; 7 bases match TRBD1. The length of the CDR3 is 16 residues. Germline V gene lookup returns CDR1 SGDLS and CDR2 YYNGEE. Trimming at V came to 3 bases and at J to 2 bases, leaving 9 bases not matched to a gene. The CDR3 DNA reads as TGTGCCAGCAGCGCCGTTGGACAGGCCTCCACAGATACGCAGTATTTT. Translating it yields CASSAVGQASTDTQYF.

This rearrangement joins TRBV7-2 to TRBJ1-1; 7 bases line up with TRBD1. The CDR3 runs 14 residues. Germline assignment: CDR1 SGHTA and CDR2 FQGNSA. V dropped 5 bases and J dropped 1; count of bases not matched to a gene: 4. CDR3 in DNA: TGTGCCAGCAGCCCAAGACAGGGGAACACTGAAGCTTTCTTT. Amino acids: CASSPRQGNTEAFF.

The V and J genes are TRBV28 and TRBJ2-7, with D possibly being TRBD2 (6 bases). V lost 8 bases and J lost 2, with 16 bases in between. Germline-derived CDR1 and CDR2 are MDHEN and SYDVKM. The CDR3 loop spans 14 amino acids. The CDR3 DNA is TGTGCCAGCCAGCTGGGGGACTCCGCCTACGAGCAGTACTTC. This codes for CASQLGDSAYEQYF.

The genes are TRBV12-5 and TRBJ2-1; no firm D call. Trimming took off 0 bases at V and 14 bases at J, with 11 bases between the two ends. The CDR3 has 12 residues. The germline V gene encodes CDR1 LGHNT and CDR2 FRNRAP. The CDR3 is CASGLVPSSEFF. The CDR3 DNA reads TGTGCTAGTGGTTTGGTACCCTCGTCGGAGTTCTTC. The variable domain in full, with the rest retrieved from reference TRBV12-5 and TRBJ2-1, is DARVTQTPRHKVTEMGQEVTMRCQPILGHNTVFWYRQTMMQGLELLAYFRNRAPLDDSGMPKDRFSAEMPDATLATLKIQPSEPRDSAVYFCASGLVPSSEFFGPGTRLTVL.

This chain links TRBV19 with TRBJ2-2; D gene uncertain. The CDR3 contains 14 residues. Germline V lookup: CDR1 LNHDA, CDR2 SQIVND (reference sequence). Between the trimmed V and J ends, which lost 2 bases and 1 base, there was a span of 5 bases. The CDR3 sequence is CASSISLNTGELFF. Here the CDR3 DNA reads TGTGCCAGTAGTATAAGCTTGAACACCGGGGAGCTGTTTTTT. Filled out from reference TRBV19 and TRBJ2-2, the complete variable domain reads DGGITQSPKYLFRKEGQNVTLSCEQNLNHDAMYWYRQDPGQGLRLIYYSQIVNDFQKGDIAEGYSVSREKKESFPLTVTSAQKNPTAFYLCASSISLNTGELFFGEGSRLTVL.

DNA for the CDR3: TGTGCCAGCAGCGCCCGCCCGGGACAGCAACAAGAGACCCAGTACTTC. It encodes CASSARPGQQQETQYF. This rearrangement joins TRBV5-6 to TRBJ2-5; 7 bases fit TRBD1. Germline V gene data show CDR1 as SGHDT and CDR2 as YYEEEE. Trimming took 4 bases from V and 2 from J; bases not matched to a gene: 11. The CDR3 has 16 amino acids.

The CDR3 spells CASSGPGTGLYEQYF. For the CDR3, the DNA is TGTGCCAGCAGCGGACCCGGGACAGGGCTATACGAGCAGTACTTC. V and J are TRBV9 and TRBJ2-7; 9 positions match TRBD1. CDR1 SGDLS and CDR2 YYNGEE come from the germline V gene. With 3 bases clipped from V and 4 bases from J, the junction kept 8 bases outside the gene matches. CDR3 size: 15 residues.

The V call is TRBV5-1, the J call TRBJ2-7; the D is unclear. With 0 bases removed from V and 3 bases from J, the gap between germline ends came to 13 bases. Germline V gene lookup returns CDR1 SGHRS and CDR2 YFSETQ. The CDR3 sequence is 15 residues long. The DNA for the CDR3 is TGCGCCAGCAGCTTGGAAGCAGGTGTTATCTACGAGCAGTACTTC. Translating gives CASSLEAGVIYEQYF.

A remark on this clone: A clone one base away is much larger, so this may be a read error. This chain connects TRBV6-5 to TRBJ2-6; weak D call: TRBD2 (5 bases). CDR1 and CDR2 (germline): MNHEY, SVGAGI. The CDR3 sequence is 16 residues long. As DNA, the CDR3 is TGTGCCAGCAGTTACACGTCGGGGTCTGGGACCAACGTCCTGACTTTC. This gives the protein CASSYTSGSGTNVLTF.

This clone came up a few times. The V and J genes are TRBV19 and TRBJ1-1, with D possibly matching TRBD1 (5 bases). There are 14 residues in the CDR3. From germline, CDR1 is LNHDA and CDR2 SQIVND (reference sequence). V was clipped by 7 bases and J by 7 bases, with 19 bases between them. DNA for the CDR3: TGTGCCAGTAAAAAGTCTGGGGCCTTGATTGAAGCTTTCTTT. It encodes CASKKSGALIEAFF.

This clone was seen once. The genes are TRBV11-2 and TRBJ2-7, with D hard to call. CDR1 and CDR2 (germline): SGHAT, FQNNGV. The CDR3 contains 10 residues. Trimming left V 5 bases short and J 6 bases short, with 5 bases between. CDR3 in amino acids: CASSRVEQYF. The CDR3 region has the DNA TGTGCCAGCAGCCGGGTCGAGCAGTACTTC.

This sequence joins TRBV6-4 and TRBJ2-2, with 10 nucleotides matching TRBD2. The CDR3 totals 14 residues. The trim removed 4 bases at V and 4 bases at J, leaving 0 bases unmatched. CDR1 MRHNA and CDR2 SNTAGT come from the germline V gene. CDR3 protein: CASSVAGGTGELFF. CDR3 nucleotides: TGTGCCAGCAGTGTAGCGGGGGGCACCGGGGAGCTGTTTTTT.

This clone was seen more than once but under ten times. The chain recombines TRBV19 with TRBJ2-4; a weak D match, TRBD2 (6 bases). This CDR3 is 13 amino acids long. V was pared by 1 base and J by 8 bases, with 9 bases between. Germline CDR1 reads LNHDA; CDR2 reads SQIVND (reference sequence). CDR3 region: CASSIAGGDIQYF. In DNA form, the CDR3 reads TGTGCCAGTAGTATAGCAGGAGGGGACATTCAGTACTTC.

CDR3 coding DNA: TGCGCCAGCAGCCAAGATTCCTGGAACACTGAAGCTTTCTTT. Amino acids: CASSQDSWNTEAFF. The chain links TRBV4-1 to TRBJ1-1; D is unclear. The CDR3 spans 14 residues. Germline lookup yields CDR1 MGHRA and CDR2 YSYEKL. Trimming pared 0 bases from V and 1 base from J, leaving 6 bases between.